This T cell receptor beta chain was identified during a study of T cells in Graves' hyperthyroidism and ophthalmopathy. V was clipped by 5 bases and J by 8 bases; unmatched bases: 4. CDR1 and CDR2 (germline): SGHRS, YFSETQ. This CDR3 is built from 13 residues. TCR beta CDR3 regions were amplified from RNA transcripts. The study used the HTBI primer set for a first-round RT-PCR of the TCR CDR3. One entry per CDR3 protein, called by TCRdb with MiXCR from the multiplex PCR reads. The sample holds about 740,000 distinct CDR3 sequences, 14% seen once. Sequenced input: blood. V usage is TRBV5-1 and J usage is TRBJ2-1; 10 bases agree with TRBD1. The sequence came from a woman aged 18-29 years with Graves' hyperthyroidism. CDR3 in DNA: TGCGCCAGCAGGATGACAGGGGGCTATGAGCAGTTCTTC. Translating gives CASRMTGGYEQFF.